The clone carrying this TCR beta chain was seen repeatedly, ten times or more. Using its own MiXCR run on the 5' RACE reads, TCRdb lists one record per CDR3 protein. In the table there are about 76,000 distinct CDR3 sequences, about a sixth of which are singletons. The record originates from a study of neurological immune-mediated disorders. Per germline, CDR1 SGHRS and CDR2 YFSETQ. The CDR3 totals 17 residues. V shed 0 bases, J shed 4 bases, and the junction held 5 bases outside the gene matches. This TCR was recovered from a woman in her thirties or forties in good health. The chain combines TRBV5-1 with TRBJ2-1; 12 nucleotides align to TRBD2. The material sequenced was PBMCs. In DNA form, the CDR3 reads TGCGCCAGCAGCTTGGTTCCTAGCGGGGGGGGGTACAATGAGCAGTTCTTC. As protein: CASSLVPSGGGYNEQFF.